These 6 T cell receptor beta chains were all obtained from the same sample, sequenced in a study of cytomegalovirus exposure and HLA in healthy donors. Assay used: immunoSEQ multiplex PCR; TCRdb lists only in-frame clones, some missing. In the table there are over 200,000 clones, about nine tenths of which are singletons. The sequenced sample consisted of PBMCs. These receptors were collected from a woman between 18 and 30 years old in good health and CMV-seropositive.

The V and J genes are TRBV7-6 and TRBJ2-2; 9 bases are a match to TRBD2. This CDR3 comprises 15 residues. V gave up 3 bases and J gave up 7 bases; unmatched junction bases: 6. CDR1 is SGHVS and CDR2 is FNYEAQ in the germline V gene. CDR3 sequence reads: CASSFSGRGDGELFF. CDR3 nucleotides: TGTGCCAGCAGCTTTAGCGGGAGAGGTGACGGGGAGCTGTTTTTT.

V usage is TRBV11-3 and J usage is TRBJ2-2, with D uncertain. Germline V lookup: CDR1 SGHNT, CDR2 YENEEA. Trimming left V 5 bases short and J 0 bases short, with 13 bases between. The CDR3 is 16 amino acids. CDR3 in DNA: TGTGCCAGCAGCCCTAATTACGTTCCGAACACCGGGGAGCTGTTTTTT. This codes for CASSPNYVPNTGELFF. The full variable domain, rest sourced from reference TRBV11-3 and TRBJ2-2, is EAGVVQSPRYKIIEKKQPVAFWCNPISGHNTLYWYLQNLGQGPELLIRYENEEAVDDSQLPKDRFSAERLKGVDSTLKIQPAELGDSAVYLCASSPNYVPNTGELFFGEGSRLTVL.

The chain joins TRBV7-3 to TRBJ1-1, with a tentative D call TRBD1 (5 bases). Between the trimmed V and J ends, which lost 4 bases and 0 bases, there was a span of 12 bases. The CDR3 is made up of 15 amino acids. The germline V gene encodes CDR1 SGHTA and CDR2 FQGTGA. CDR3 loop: CASSSQGGMNTEAFF. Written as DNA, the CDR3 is TGTGCCAGCAGCTCCCAGGGAGGGATGAACACTGAAGCTTTCTTT.

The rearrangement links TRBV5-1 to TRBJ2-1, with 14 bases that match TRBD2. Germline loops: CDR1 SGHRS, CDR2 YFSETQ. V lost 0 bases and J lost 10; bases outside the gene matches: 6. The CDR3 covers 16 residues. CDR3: CASSLGLAGGLKEQFF. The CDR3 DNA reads TGCGCCAGCAGCTTGGGACTAGCGGGAGGGCTTAAGGAGCAGTTCTTC.

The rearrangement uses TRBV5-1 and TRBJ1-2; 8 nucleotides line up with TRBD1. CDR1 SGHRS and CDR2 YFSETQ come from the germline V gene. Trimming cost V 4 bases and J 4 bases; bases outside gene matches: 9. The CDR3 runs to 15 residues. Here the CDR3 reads CASSTASTGAYGYTF. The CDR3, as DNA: TGCGCCAGCAGCACAGCATCGACAGGGGCCTATGGCTACACCTTC.

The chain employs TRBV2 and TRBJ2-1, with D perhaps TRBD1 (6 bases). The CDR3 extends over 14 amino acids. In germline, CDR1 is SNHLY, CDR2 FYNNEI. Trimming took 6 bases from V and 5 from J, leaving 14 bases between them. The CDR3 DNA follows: TGTGCCAGCAGCACATACAGGGAAGACAATGAGCAGTTCTTC. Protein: CASSTYREDNEQFF.